This T cell receptor (beta chain) derives from a study of cytotoxic CD8 clonotypes in ibrutinib-treated CLL (dated by TCRdb to the early 2020s). For the study in its entirety: In this cohort, approximately 14 patients were treatment-naive and about a dozen were relapsed/refractory, while 17 to 18 had unmutated IGHV. Responses were partial in roughly 25 patients and complete in 2; after median approximately 67 months follow-up, around 15 stayed in remission and 12 progressed. The response samples were drawn at a median of 12 months into treatment, with a range of about 6 to 36 months. On average, each sample had 255,043 productive templates and approximately 85,000 productive rearrangements. Of the 80 to 95 participants in the trial, 25 to 30 had longitudinal samples available. Cryopreserved peripheral blood mononuclear cells were collected before treatment, at response, and at either disease progression or sustained remission. Patients were still on ibrutinib when every remission and progressive disease sample was collected. Results the study describes overall, beyond this receptor: Public clonotypes were rare and either shrank or stayed stable during treatment, and the rise in clonality at ibrutinib response reflected expansion of private clonotypes. Baseline clonality exceeded that of age-matched healthy donors and correlated strongly with circulating CD8+ T-cell counts. Sustained-remission and progressing patients did not have matched sampling times, and lymph node repertoires were not examined. Clonality rose at ibrutinib response, remained stable during sustained remission, and dropped back toward baseline at progression.

Each clonotype received, on average, 10x coverage in deep resolution sequencing performed on a MiSeq, where the target depth lay between 1 in 1 million and 1 in 200,000 T cells. The immunoSEQ hsTCRB Kit was used to generate the TCR beta libraries. Per the original workflow: ImmunoSEQ Data Assistant and ImmunoSEQ Analyzer were used for data analysis, and V, D and J genes were assigned according to IMGT definitions. Clonality, which ranges from 0 to 1, was calculated as one minus the normalized Shannon entropy of productive rearrangement frequencies. Only overrepresented clonotypes making up at least 0.05% of the repertoire of each patient were included in the public clonotype analysis. About a dozen age-matched healthy donor repertoires from immuneACCESS served as clonality controls. The source is immuneACCESS, and TCRdb retained only in-frame sequences with V and J called. Part of the clones is not carried over; for the studies checked, unresolved V genes explain less than half of this, and the remainder is unexplained. The DNA was the basis for D and trimming; V, J and clone size are from that table. The sample table records 150,000 to 200,000 clones; more than 70% of these occur just once. About 2.9% of the sample is taken by the ten largest.

Trimming removed 4 bases from V and 2 bases from J, leaving 12 bases between the germline ends. From the germline V gene, CDR1 is SGHRS and CDR2 is YFSETQ. Measured from the cysteine to the phenylalanine, the CDR3 is 14 residues long. The DNA shown is the 42-base CDR3, in frame from base 1. Comment on this clone: Its antigen has not been determined. No base-level quality is on record; no much larger clone is a single base apart.

This specimen's time point label, interpreted: progressive disease on ibrutinib. For TCR beta library preparation, roughly 2.1 micrograms of genomic DNA were isolated from cryopreserved PBMCs. Longitudinal blood samples from CLL patients on ibrutinib monotherapy were analyzed using high-throughput TCR beta sequencing. The patients were enrolled in a single-center, open-label phase 2 trial of ibrutinib monotherapy. The chain is encoded by TRBV5-1 joined to TRBJ1-2; the D gene cannot be named for sure. Sequences were derived from PBMCs, sampled at disease progression, from a patient treated with ibrutinib. This clonotype was obtained from a human donor with chronic lymphocytic leukemia. Here is the DNA: TGCGCCAGCAGCCCGTGGACGGGGAACTATGGCTACACCTTC. This sequence encodes CASSPWTGNYGYTF.